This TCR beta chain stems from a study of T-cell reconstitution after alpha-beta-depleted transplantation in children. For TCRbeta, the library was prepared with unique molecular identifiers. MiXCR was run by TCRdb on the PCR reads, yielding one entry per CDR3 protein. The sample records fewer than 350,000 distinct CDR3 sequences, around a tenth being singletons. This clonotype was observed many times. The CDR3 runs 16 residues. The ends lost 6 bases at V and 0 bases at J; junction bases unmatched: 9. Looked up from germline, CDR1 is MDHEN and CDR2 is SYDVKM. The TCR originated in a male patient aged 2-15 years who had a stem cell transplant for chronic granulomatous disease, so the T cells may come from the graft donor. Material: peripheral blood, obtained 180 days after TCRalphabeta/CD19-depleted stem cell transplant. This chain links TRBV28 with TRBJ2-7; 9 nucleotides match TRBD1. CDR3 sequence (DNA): TGTGCCAGCAGCACCCTGGGACAGGGACCCTCCTACGAGCAGTACTTC. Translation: CASSTLGQGPSYEQYF.